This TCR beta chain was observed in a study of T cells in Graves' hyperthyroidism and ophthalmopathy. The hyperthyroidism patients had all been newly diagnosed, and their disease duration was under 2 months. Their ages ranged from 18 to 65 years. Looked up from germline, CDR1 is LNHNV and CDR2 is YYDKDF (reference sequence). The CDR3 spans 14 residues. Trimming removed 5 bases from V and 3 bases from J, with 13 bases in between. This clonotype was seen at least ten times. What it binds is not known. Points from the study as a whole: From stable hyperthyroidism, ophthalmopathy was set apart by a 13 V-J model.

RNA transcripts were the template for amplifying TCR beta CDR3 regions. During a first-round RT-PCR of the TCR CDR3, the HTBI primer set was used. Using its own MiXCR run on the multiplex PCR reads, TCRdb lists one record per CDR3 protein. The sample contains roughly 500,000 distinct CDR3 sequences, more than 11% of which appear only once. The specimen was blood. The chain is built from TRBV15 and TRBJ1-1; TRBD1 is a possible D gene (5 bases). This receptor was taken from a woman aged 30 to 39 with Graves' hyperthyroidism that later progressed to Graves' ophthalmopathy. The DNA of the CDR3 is TGTGCCACCAGCCCCAGGGCAGGGCACACTGAAGCTTTCTTT. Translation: CATSPRAGHTEAFF. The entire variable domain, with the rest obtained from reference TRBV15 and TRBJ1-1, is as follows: DAMVIQNPRYQVTQFGKPVTLSCSQTLNHNVMYWYQQKSSQAPKLLFHYYDKDFNNEADTPDNFQSRRPNTSFCFLDIRSPGLGDTAMYLCATSPRAGHTEAFFGQGTRLTVV.